Listed below are T cell receptor beta chains from one sample, sequenced in a study of CD8 T cells in ankylosing spondylitis. TCRdb reprocessed the 5' RACE reads via MiXCR and lists one record per CDR3 protein. The sample shows around 130,000 distinct CDR3 sequences, around 8.5% of them seen only once. The material sequenced was blood, either unsorted or a sorted T cell fraction (not recorded which). Receptors were obtained from a male donor with ankylosing spondylitis or in good health (not recorded which). The CDR3 runs from the conserved cysteine through the conserved F or W. Each record gives: V gene, clone size, D gene, J gene, CDR3 protein, CDR3 DNA. The D gene is left open where the match is weak. Not all rows give a size; the values are once, few, many and, for expanded clones, a class.

>TRBV18|many|NA|TRBJ2-3
CASSTIPTDTQYF
TGTGCCAGCTCAACAATCCCCACAGATACGCAGTATTTT
>TRBV12-3/TRBV12-4|many|NA|TRBJ2-3
CASSYPGITDTQYF
TGTGCCAGCAGTTATCCAGGGATCACAGATACGCAGTATTTT
>TRBV18|NA|TRBD2|TRBJ2-1
CASSPAWRRGDEQFF
TGTGCCAGCTCACCGGCCTGGAGGCGGGGGGATGAGCAGTTCTTC
>TRBV10-3|many|NA|TRBJ2-1
CAISESLQIEQFF
TGTGCCATCAGTGAGTCGTTACAAATTGAGCAGTTCTTC
>TRBV20-1|NA|TRBD1|TRBJ2-1
CSARKGASYEQFF
TGCAGTGCTAGAAAGGGGGCGTCATATGAGCAGTTCTTC
>TRBV20-1|NA|TRBD2|TRBJ2-7
CSASGLASGSRGRREQYF
TGCAGTGCAAGTGGTTTAGCTAGCGGGAGCCGGGGACGCCGCGAGCAGTACTTC
>TRBV5-1|many|NA|TRBJ1-1
CASSLKGGDTEAFF
TGCGCCAGCAGCTTGAAGGGAGGAGACACTGAAGCTTTCTTT
>TRBV29-1|few|TRBD1|TRBJ2-7
CSVPSATGSHEQYF
TGCAGCGTTCCTTCCGCGACAGGGTCCCACGAGCAGTACTTC
>TRBV9|many|TRBD2|TRBJ2-7
CASICGSSYEQYF
TGTGCCAGCATTTGCGGGAGCTCCTACGAGCAGTACTTC
>TRBV12-3/TRBV12-4|many|TRBD1|TRBJ2-1
CASSFDRGGEQFF
TGTGCCAGCTCGTTCGACAGGGGCGGTGAGCAGTTCTTC
>TRBV27|NA|NA|TRBJ2-1
CASSLSPTSYNEQFF
TGTGCCAGCAGTTTGTCCCCGACCTCCTACAATGAGCAGTTCTTC
>TRBV12-3/TRBV12-4|many|NA|TRBJ2-7
CASTRGYEQYF
TGTGCCAGCACCAGGGGCTACGAGCAGTACTTC
>TRBV5-1|many|NA|TRBJ2-3
CASSATGPQGPDTQYF
TGCGCCAGCAGCGCGACGGGCCCACAGGGTCCAGATACGCAGTATTTT
>TRBV15|NA|NA|TRBJ2-1
CATSPTQEQFF
TGTGCCACCTCACCCACCCAAGAGCAGTTCTTC
>TRBV11-2|NA|NA|TRBJ2-1
CASSGSGSGVPLYNEQFF
TGTGCCAGCAGCGGATCGGGTTCGGGAGTACCACTATACAATGAGCAGTTCTTC
>TRBV28|few|NA|TRBJ1-2
CASTGGLTGRGYTF
TGTGCCAGCACTGGGGGCTTGACTGGTAGGGGCTACACCTTC
>TRBV20-1|NA|TRBD1|TRBJ2-7
CSARDSGTGGHEQYF
TGCAGTGCTAGAGACTCAGGGACAGGGGGACACGAGCAGTACTTC
>TRBV20-1|many|TRBD1|TRBJ2-3
CSPGQGADTQYF
TGCAGTCCGGGACAGGGGGCAGATACGCAGTATTTT
>TRBV4-3|many|NA|TRBJ2-3
CASSQDSSRNTQYF
TGCGCCAGCAGCCAAGATTCTAGTCGGAATACGCAGTATTTT
>TRBV20-1|many|TRBD2|TRBJ2-7
CSARETSGPLYEQYF
TGCAGTGCTAGAGAAACTAGCGGACCACTCTACGAGCAGTACTTC
>TRBV7-2|few|TRBD1|TRBJ2-6
CASRLGQGAGANVLTF
TGTGCCAGCAGACTGGGACAGGGGGCTGGGGCCAACGTCCTGACTTTC
>TRBV7-9|many|TRBD1|TRBJ2-7
CASSQGQGKTYEQYF
TGTGCCAGCAGCCAGGGACAGGGAAAAACCTACGAGCAGTACTTC
>TRBV11-2|NA|NA|TRBJ2-1
CASSLYRDLAEGGVEQFF
TGTGCCAGCAGCTTGTACAGGGATCTAGCGGAGGGGGGCGTAGAGCAGTTCTTC
>TRBV15|NA|TRBD2|TRBJ2-3
CATSRISGAGTDTQYF
TGTGCCACCAGCAGAATTAGCGGGGCCGGCACAGATACGCAGTATTTT
>TRBV20-1|NA|NA|TRBJ2-3
CSATRWAGPDPTDTQYF
TGCAGTGCTACAAGATGGGCGGGACCTGACCCGACAGATACGCAGTATTTT
>TRBV10-3|many|TRBD2|TRBJ2-1
CAISGGSGRAGNEQFF
TGTGCCATCAGTGGAGGTAGCGGGAGGGCCGGCAATGAGCAGTTCTTC
>TRBV6-6|NA|NA|TRBJ2-5
CASSYLLETQYF
TGTGCCAGCAGTTACTTACTAGAGACCCAGTACTTC
>TRBV20-1|few|NA|TRBJ2-5
CSARDLFGGETQYF
TGCAGTGCTAGAGATCTATTCGGTGGCGAGACCCAGTACTTC
>TRBV12-3/TRBV12-4|few|TRBD2|TRBJ2-3
CASSSGSSGDTDTQYF
TGTGCCAGCAGTTCGGGTTCTAGCGGAGACACAGATACGCAGTATTTT
>TRBV20-1|many|NA|TRBJ1-4
CSARDLKKLFF
TGCAGTGCTAGAGATTTGAAAAAACTGTTTTTT
>TRBV12-3/TRBV12-4|many|TRBD1|TRBJ1-4
CASSPGGPNEKLFF
TGTGCCAGCAGCCCAGGGGGACCTAATGAAAAACTGTTTTTT
>TRBV29-1|few|TRBD1|TRBJ2-5
CSVDRDRQETQYF
TGCAGCGTTGACCGGGACAGACAAGAGACCCAGTACTTC
>TRBV15|NA|TRBD1|TRBJ2-1
CATSNDRAAYNEQFF
TGTGCCACCAGCAACGACAGGGCGGCCTACAATGAGCAGTTCTTC
>TRBV5-1|many|NA|TRBJ2-1
CASRWASGGGHNEQFF
TGCGCCAGCAGATGGGCGTCTGGAGGGGGGCACAATGAGCAGTTCTTC
>TRBV20-1|many|NA|TRBJ2-1
CSARDGLGGPYNEQFF
TGCAGTGCTAGAGACGGACTAGGGGGTCCCTACAATGAGCAGTTCTTC
>TRBV6-1|many|TRBD2|TRBJ2-1
CASRKEREIDEQFF
TGTGCCAGCAGAAAGGAGCGGGAGATCGATGAGCAGTTCTTC
>TRBV12-3/TRBV12-4|many|NA|TRBJ2-5
CASSFGRRQQETQYF
TGTGCCAGCAGTTTTGGCCGTCGACAGCAAGAGACCCAGTACTTC
>TRBV24-1|many|NA|TRBJ2-3
CATSDPGADTQYF
TGTGCCACCAGTGATCCCGGGGCAGATACGCAGTATTTT
>TRBV7-2|NA|TRBD1|TRBJ2-7
CASSRLGQAVYEQYF
TGTGCCAGCAGCCGATTGGGACAGGCTGTCTACGAGCAGTACTTC
>TRBV4-3|few|NA|TRBJ2-5
CASSQDQEGAETQYF
TGCGCCAGCAGCCAAGATCAGGAGGGTGCGGAGACCCAGTACTTC
>TRBV28|few|NA|TRBJ1-2
CASSAGPYGYTF
TGTGCCAGCAGCGCGGGACCCTATGGCTACACCTTC
>TRBV20-1|many|NA|TRBJ2-1
CSATGTREQFF
TGCAGTGCAACCGGGACCCGTGAGCAGTTCTTC
>TRBV12-3/TRBV12-4|NA|NA|TRBJ1-1
CASSGQYNTEAFF
TGTGCCAGCAGTGGTCAGTACAACACTGAAGCTTTCTTT
>TRBV7-2|many|TRBD2|TRBJ2-5
CASSTGTSGRETQYF
TGTGCCAGCAGCACAGGGACTAGCGGGAGAGAGACCCAGTACTTC
>TRBV11-1|few|TRBD1|TRBJ2-5
CASSLSFLRDRVLETQYF
TGTGCCAGCAGCTTGTCTTTTCTGCGGGACAGGGTTTTGGAGACCCAGTACTTC
>TRBV4-3|many|TRBD2|TRBJ2-1
CASSQDISGSFDEQFF
TGCGCCAGCAGCCAAGATATTAGCGGGAGTTTCGATGAGCAGTTCTTC
>TRBV7-2|many|NA|TRBJ2-1
CASSPRSVAGPYNEQFF
TGTGCCAGCAGCCCGCGGTCCGTGGCGGGACCCTACAATGAGCAGTTCTTC
>TRBV5-4|many|TRBD2|TRBJ2-3
CASSSSGTSTDTQYF
TGTGCCAGCAGTTCTAGCGGGACTAGCACAGATACGCAGTATTTT
>TRBV4-3|many|TRBD2|TRBJ2-3
CASSQASGSQTDTQYF
TGCGCCAGCAGCCAGGCTAGCGGGAGCCAGACAGATACGCAGTATTTT
>TRBV7-2|many|NA|TRBJ2-5
CASTTNRGGGQETQYF
TGTGCCAGCACCACAAATAGGGGGGGAGGACAAGAGACCCAGTACTTC
>TRBV14|many|TRBD2|TRBJ2-5
CASSQTSGRKTQYF
TGTGCCAGCAGCCAGACTAGCGGTAGGAAGACCCAGTACTTC
>TRBV12-3/TRBV12-4|many|NA|TRBJ2-1
CASSQRTNEQFF
TGTGCCAGCAGTCAAAGGACCAATGAGCAGTTCTTC
>TRBV11-2|many|TRBD2|TRBJ2-7
CASSSRTSGGLGYEQYF
TGTGCCAGCAGCTCAAGGACTAGCGGGGGACTAGGCTACGAGCAGTACTTC
>TRBV7-2|few|NA|TRBJ1-5
CASSQDSDSNQPQHF
TGTGCCAGCAGCCAGGACAGTGATAGCAATCAGCCCCAGCATTTT